This T cell receptor (beta chain) was captured by sequencing in a study of T cells after yellow fever vaccination. Study at large: In the case of low-cell-number fractions, SMART-Seq v4 Ultra Low Input was used for preparation. Study-level results: Most clones from primary vaccination were detected again post-booster (96% CD4, roughly 90% CD8).

This clonotype appeared a few times. No antigen is known for it. TCRdb passed the 5' RACE reads through MiXCR, listing each CDR3 protein once. The repertoire holds 450,000 to 550,000 distinct CDR3 sequences, with 21% as singletons. The CDR3 length is 15 residues. V gave up 5 bases and J gave up 2 bases; unmatched junction bases: 3. Germline CDR1 and CDR2: MDHEN and SYDVKM. The receptor's source is a man younger than 30 who received the YFV17D yellow fever vaccine. This chain links TRBV28 with TRBJ2-6; 7 bases agree with TRBD2. The source material was PBMCs, sampled 21 days after the first yellow fever vaccination. The CDR3 bases are TGTGCCAGCAGTGGGGGGGTCGCTGGGGCCAACGTCCTGACTTTC. Amino acids: CASSGGVAGANVLTF. Drawing the rest from reference TRBV28 and TRBJ2-6, the complete variable domain is DVKVTQSSRYLVKRTGEKVFLECVQDMDHENMFWYRQDPGLGLRLIYFSYDVKMKEKGDIPEGYSVSREKKERFSLILESASTNQTSMYLCASSGGVAGANVLTFGAGSRLTVL.